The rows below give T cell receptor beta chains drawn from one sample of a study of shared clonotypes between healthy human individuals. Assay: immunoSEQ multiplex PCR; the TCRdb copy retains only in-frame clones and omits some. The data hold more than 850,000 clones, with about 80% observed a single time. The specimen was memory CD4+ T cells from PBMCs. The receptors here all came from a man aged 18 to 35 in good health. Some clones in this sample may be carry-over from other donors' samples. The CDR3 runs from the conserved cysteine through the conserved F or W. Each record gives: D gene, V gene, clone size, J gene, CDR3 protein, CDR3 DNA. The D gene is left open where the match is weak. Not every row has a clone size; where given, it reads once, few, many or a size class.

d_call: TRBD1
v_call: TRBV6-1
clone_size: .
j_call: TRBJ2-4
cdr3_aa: CASRGTVAKNIQYF
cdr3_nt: TGTGCCAGCAGGGGGACAGTAGCCAAAAACATTCAGTACTTC

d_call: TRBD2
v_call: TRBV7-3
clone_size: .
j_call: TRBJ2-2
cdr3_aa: CASSQTIYPGLAGGPDTGELFF
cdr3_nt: TGTGCCAGCAGCCAAACTATTTACCCGGGACTAGCGGGAGGGCCTGACACCGGGGAGCTGTTTTTT

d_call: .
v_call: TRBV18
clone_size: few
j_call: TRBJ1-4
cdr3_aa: CASSPIVANEKLFF
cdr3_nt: TGTGCCAGCTCACCTATCGTCGCGAATGAAAAACTGTTTTTT

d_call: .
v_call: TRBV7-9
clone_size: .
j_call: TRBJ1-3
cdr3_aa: CASSLGQASSGNTIYF
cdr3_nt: TGTGCCAGCAGCTTAGGACAGGCCTCCTCTGGAAACACCATATATTTT

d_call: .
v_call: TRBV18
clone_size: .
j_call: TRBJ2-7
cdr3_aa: CASSPDSLYEQYF
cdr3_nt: TGTGCCAGCTCACCCGACAGTCTCTACGAGCAGTACTTC

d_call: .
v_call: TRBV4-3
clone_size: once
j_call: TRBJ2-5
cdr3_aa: CASSQEYSRRQETQYF
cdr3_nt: TGCGCCAGCAGCCAAGAATATTCGAGACGGCAAGAGACCCAGTACTTC

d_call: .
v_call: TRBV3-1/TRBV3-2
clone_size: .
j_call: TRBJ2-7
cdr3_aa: CASSRADF
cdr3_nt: TGTGCCAGCAGTCGTGCAGACTTC

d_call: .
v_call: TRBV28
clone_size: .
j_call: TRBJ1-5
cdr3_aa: CASSFLGDNQPQHF
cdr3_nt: TGTGCCAGCAGTTTCTTGGGGGACAATCAGCCCCAGCATTTT

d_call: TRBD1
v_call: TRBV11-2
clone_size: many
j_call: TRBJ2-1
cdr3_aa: CASSADRDRADNEQFF
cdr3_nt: TGTGCCAGCAGCGCCGACCGGGACAGGGCCGACAATGAGCAGTTCTTC

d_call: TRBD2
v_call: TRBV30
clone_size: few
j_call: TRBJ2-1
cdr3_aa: CAWTLGLAYNEQFF
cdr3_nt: TGTGCCTGGACGTTGGGACTAGCCTACAATGAGCAGTTCTTC

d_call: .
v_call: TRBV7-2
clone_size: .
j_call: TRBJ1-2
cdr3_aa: CASSLPAPGYTF
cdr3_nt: TGTGCCAGCAGCTTACCAGCCCCTGGCTACACCTTC

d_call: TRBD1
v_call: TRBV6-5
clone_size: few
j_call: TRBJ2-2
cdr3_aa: CASSYTDRGSAGELFF
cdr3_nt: TGTGCCAGCAGTTATACGGACAGGGGTAGCGCCGGGGAGCTGTTTTTT

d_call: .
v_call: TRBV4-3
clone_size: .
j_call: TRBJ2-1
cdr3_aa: CASSQGLRALGHNEQFF
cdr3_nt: TGCGCCAGCAGCCAGGGATTAAGGGCGTTGGGACACAATGAGCAGTTCTTC

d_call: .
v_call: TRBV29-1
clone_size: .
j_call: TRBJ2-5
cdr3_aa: CSVDVTGNQETQYF
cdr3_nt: TGCAGCGTTGACGTAACAGGCAACCAAGAGACCCAGTACTTC

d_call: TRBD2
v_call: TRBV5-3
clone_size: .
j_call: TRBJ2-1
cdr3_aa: CARSESGCGGNEQFF
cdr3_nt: TGTGCCAGAAGCGAAAGCGGGTGCGGGGGAAATGAGCAGTTCTTC

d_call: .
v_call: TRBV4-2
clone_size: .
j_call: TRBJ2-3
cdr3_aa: CASSQEWSGVTDTQYF
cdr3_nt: TGTGCCAGCAGCCAAGAATGGAGCGGCGTCACAGATACGCAGTATTTT

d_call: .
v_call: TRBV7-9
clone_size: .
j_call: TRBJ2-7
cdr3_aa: CASSLARPGASWGPYEQYF
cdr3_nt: TGTGCCAGCAGCTTAGCGCGGCCGGGGGCTAGCTGGGGGCCTTACGAGCAGTACTTC

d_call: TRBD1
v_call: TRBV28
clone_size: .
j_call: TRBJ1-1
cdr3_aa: CASSIPGTGLTEAFF
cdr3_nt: TGTGCCAGCAGTATTCCCGGGACAGGGCTCACTGAAGCTTTCTTT

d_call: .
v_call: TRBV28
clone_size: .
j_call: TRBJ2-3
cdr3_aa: CASLGAPSTDTQYF
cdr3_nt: TGTGCCAGTCTCGGGGCACCTAGCACAGATACGCAGTATTTT

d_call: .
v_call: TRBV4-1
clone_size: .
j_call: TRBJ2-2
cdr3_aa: CASGQYGAANTGELFF
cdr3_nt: TGCGCCAGCGGACAGTATGGAGCGGCGAACACCGGGGAGCTGTTTTTT

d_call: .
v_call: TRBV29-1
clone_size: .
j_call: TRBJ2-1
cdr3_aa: CSARGRDIPNNEQFF
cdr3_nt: TGCAGCGCTAGGGGGCGGGATATCCCTAACAATGAGCAGTTCTTC

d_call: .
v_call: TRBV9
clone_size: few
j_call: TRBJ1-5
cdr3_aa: CASSPSSSNQPQHF
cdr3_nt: TGTGCCAGCAGCCCATCCAGCAGCAATCAGCCCCAGCATTTT

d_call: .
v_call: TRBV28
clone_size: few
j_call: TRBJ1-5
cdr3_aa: CASSTRRRSNQPQHF
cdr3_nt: TGTGCCAGCAGCACCCGACGGAGGTCCAATCAGCCCCAGCATTTT

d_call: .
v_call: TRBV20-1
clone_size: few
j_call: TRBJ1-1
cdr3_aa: CSAEDREAFF
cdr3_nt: TGCAGTGCCGAAGACCGGGAAGCTTTCTTT

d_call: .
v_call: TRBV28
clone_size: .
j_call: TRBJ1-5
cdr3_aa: CASGARAKGNGNQPQHF
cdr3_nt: TGTGCCAGCGGGGCCCGGGCGAAGGGGAACGGCAATCAGCCCCAGCATTTT

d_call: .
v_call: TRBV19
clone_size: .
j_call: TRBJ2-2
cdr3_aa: CASKARNTGELFF
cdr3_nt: TGTGCCAGTAAAGCCAGAAACACCGGGGAGCTGTTTTTT